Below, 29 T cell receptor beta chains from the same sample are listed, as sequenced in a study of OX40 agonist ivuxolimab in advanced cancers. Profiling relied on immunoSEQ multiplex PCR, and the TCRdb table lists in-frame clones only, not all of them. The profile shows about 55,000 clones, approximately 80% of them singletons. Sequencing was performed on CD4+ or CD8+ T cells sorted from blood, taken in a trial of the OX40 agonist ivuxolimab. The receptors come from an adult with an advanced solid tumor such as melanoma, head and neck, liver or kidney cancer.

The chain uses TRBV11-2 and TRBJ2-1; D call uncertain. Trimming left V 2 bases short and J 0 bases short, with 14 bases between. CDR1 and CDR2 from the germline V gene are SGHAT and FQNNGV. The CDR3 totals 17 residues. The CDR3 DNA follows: TGTGCCAGCAGCTTATTAGGGCGGCGCAGCTCCTACAATGAGCAGTTCTTC. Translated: CASSLLGRRSSYNEQFF.

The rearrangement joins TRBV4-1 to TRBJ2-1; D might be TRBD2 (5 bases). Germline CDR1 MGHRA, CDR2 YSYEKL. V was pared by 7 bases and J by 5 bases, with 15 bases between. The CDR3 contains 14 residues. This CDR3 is CASKGGDTNNEQFF. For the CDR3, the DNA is TGCGCCAGCAAAGGAGGCGATACGAACAATGAGCAGTTCTTC.

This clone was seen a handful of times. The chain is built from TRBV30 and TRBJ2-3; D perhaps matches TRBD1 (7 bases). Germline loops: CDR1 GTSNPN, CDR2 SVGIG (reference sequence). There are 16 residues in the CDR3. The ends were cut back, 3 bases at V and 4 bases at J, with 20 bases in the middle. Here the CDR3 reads CAWRGGSTGHPDTQYF. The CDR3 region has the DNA TGTGCCTGGAGAGGGGGGTCGACAGGGCATCCAGATACGCAGTATTTT.

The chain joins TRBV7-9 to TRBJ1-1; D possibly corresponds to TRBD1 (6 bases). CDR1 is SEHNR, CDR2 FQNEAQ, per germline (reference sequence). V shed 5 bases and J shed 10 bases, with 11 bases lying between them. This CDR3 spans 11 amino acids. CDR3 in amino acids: CASSAGVGAFF. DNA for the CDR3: TGTGCCAGCAGCGCAGGGGTGGGAGCTTTCTTT.

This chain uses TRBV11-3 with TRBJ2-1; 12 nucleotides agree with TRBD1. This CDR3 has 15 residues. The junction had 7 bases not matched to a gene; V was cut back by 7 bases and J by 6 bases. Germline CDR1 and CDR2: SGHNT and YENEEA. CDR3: CASTRTGQGANEQFF. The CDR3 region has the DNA TGTGCCAGCACCAGAACGGGACAGGGGGCCAATGAGCAGTTCTTC.

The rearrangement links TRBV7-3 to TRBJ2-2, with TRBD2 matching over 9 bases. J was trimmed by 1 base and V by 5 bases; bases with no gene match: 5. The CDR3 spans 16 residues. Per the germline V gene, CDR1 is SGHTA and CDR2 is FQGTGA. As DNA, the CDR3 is TGTGCCAGCAGCCCGAAGACTAGCGGGAACACCGGGGAGCTGTTTTTT. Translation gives CASSPKTSGNTGELFF. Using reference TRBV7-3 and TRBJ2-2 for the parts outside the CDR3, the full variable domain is GAGVSQTPSNKVTEKGKYVELRCDPISGHTALYWYRQSLGQGPEFLIYFQGTGAADDSGLPNDRFFAVRPEGSVSTLKIQRTERGDSAVYLCASSPKTSGNTGELFFGEGSRLTVL.

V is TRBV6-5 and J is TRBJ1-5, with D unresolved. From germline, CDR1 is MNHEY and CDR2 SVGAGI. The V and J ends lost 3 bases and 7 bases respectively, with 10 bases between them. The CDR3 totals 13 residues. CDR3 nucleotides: TGTGCCAGCAGTTATAACCCTCTACAGCCCCAGCATTTT. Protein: CASSYNPLQPQHF.

CDR3 coding DNA: TGTGCCAGCAGCTTAGGAAGGGTCATGAGCCAGCCCCAGCATTTT. Translation gives CASSLGRVMSQPQHF. The genes are TRBV7-2 and TRBJ1-5; D not certain. The germline gives CDR1 SGHTA, CDR2 FQGNSA. The CDR3 is made up of 15 amino acids. Trimming shortened V by 1 base and J by 7 bases, and 14 bases separated the two germline ends.

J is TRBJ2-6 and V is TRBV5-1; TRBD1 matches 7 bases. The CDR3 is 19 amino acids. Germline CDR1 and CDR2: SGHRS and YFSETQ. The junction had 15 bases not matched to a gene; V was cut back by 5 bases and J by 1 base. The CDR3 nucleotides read TGCGCCAGCAGGCCCACAGGGGCCCCACAGTCTTCTGGGGCCAACGTCCTGACTTTC. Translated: CASRPTGAPQSSGANVLTF.

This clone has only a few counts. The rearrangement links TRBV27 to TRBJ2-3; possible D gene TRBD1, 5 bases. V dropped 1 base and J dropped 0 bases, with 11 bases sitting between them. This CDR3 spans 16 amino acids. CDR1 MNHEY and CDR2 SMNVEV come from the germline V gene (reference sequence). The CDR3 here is CASSLLPGASTDTQYF. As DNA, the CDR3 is TGTGCCAGCAGTTTATTACCTGGGGCCAGCACAGATACGCAGTATTTT.

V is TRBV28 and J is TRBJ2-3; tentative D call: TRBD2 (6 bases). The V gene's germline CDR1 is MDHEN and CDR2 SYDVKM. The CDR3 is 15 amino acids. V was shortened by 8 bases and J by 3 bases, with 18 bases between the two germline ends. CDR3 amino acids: CASAHRRGGTDTQYF. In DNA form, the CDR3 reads TGTGCCAGCGCCCACCGACGGGGAGGTACAGATACGCAGTATTTT.

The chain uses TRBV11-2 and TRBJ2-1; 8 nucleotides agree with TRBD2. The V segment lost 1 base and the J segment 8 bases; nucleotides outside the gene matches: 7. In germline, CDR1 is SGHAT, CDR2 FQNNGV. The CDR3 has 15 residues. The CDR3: CASSLAGGPNYEQFF. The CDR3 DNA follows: TGTGCCAGCAGCTTAGCGGGAGGGCCGAACTATGAGCAGTTCTTC.

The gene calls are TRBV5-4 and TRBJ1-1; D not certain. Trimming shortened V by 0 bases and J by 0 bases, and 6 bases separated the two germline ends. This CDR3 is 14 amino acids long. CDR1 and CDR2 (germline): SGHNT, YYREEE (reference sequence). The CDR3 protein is CASSLEFMNTEAFF. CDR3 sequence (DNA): TGTGCCAGCAGCTTGGAATTCATGAACACTGAAGCTTTCTTT.

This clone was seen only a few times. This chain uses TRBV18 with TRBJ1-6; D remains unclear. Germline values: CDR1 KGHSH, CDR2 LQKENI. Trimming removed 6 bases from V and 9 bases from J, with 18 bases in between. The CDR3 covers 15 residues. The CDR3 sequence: CASSSRATAGSPLHF. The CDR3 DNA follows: TGTGCCAGCTCCTCCAGAGCCACCGCTGGTTCACCCCTCCACTTT.

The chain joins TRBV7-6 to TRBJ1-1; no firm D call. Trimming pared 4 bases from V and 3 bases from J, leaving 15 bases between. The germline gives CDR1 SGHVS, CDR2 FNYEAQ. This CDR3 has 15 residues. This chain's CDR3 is CASSSHPGEYTEAFF. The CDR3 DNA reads TGTGCCAGCAGCTCCCATCCAGGAGAGTACACTGAAGCTTTCTTT.

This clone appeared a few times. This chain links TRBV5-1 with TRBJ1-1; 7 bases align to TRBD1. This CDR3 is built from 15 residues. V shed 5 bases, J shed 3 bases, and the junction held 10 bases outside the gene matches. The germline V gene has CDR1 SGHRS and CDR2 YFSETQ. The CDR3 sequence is CASSLGGQAHTEAFF. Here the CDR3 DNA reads TGCGCCAGCAGTCTGGGCGGACAGGCTCACACTGAAGCTTTCTTT.

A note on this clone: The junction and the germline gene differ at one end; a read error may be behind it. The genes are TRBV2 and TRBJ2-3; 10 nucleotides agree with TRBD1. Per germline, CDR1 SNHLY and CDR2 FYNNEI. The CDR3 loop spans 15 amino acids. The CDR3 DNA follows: TGTACCAGCACCCGGACAGGGGGTAGGACAGATACGCAGTATTTT. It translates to CTSTRTGGRTDTQYF.

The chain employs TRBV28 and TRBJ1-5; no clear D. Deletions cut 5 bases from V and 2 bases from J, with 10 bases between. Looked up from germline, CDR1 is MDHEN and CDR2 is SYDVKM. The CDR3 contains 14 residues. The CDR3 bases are TGTGCCAGCAGTCCGCCTCGGGGCAATCAGCCCCAGCATTTT. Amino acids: CASSPPRGNQPQHF.

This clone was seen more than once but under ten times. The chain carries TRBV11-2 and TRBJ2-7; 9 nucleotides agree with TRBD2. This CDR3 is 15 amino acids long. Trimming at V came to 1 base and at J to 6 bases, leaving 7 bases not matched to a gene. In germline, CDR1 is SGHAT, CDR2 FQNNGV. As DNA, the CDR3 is TGTGCCAGCAGCTTAGGGAGCGGGGGGACCACCGAGCAGTACTTC. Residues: CASSLGSGGTTEQYF.

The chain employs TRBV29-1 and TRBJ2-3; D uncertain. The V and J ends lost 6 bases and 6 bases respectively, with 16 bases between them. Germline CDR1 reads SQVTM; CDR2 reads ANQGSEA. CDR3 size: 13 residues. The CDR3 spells CSVAARLVDTQYF. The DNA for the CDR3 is TGCAGCGTAGCAGCGCGTCTTGTGGATACGCAGTATTTT.

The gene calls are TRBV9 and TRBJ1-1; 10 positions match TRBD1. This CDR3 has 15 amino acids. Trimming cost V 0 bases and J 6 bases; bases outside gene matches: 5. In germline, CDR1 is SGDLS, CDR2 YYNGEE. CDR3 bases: TGTGCCAGCAGCGTAGTGGGACAGGGGCTGGCTGAAGCTTTCTTT. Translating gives CASSVVGQGLAEAFF.

Here the CDR3 DNA reads TGTGCCAGCAGTTCACCCGGACTTTCGAATCAGCCCCAGCATTTT. Translating gives CASSSPGLSNQPQHF. The genes are TRBV6-5 and TRBJ1-5; D remains ambiguous. CDR3 length: 15 amino acids. Germline CDR1 is MNHEY and CDR2 is SVGAGI. The V and J ends lost 4 bases and 4 bases respectively, with 14 bases between them.

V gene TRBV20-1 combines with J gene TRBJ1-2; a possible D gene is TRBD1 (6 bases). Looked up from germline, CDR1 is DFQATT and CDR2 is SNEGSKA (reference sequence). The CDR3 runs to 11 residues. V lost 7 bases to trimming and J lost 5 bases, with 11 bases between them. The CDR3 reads CSVRRGYGYTF. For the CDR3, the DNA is TGCAGTGTTCGCAGGGGTTATGGCTACACCTTC.

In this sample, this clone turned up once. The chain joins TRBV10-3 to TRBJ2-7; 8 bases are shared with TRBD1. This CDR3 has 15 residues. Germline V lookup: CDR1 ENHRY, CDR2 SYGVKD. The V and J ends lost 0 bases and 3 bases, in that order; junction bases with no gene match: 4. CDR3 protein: CAISESTGGFYEQYF. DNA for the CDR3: TGTGCCATCAGTGAGTCAACAGGGGGGTTCTACGAGCAGTACTTC.

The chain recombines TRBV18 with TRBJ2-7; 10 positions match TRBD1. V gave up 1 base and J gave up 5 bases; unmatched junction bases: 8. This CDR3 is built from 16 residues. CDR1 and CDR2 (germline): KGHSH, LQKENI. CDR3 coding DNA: TGTGCCAGCTCACCACGACAGGGGGCGAGTTTCGACGAGCAGTACTTC. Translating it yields CASSPRQGASFDEQYF.

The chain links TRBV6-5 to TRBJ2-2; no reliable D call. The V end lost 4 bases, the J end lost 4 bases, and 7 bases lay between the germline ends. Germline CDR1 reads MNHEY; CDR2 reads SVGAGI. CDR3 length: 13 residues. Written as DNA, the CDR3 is TGTGCCAGCAGTTTGGGCGTCACCGGGGAGCTGTTTTTT. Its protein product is CASSLGVTGELFF.

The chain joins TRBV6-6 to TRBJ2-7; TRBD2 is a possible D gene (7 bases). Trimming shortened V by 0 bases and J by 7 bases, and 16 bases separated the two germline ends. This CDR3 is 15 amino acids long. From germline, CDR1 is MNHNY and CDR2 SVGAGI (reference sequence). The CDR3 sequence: CASSYSGAWGGEQYF. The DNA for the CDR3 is TGTGCCAGCAGTTACTCGGGGGCCTGGGGAGGGGAGCAGTACTTC.

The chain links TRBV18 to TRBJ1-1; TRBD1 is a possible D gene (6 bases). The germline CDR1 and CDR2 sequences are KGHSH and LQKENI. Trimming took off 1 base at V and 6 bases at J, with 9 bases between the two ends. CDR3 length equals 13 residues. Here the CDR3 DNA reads TGTGCCAGCTCACCACGGGACATCTCTGAAGCTTTCTTT. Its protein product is CASSPRDISEAFF.

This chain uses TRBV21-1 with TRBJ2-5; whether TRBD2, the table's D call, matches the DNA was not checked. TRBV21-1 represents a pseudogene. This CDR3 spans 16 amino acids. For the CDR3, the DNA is TGTGCCAGCAGCACATGGACTAGCGGCCCACAAGAGACCCAGTACTTC. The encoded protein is CASSTWTSGPQETQYF.